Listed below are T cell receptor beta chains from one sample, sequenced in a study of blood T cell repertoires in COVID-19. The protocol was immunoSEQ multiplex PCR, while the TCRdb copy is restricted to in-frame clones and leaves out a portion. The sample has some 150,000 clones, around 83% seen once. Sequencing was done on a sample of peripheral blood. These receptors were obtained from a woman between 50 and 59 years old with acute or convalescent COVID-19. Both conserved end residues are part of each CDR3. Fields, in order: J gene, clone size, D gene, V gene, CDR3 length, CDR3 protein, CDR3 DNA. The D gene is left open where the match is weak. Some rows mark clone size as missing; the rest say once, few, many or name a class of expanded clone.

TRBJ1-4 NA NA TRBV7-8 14 CASSAGGIGEKLFF TGTGCCAGCAGCGCAGGCGGGATTGGGGAAAAACTGTTTTTT
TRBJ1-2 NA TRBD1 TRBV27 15 CASSKPGQAINGYTF TGTGCCAGCAGTAAGCCGGGACAGGCTATCAATGGCTACACCTTC
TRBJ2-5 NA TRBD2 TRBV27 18 CASSSTGTSGRFQETQYF TGTGCCAGCAGTTCAACCGGGACTAGCGGGAGGTTCCAAGAGACCCAGTACTTC
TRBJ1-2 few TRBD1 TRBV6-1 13 CASSDRTGYGYTF TGTGCCAGCAGTGACCGGACAGGCTATGGCTACACCTTC
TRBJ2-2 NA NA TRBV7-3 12 CASSLANGELFF TGTGCCAGCAGCTTAGCGAACGGGGAGCTGTTTTTT
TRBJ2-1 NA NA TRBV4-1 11 CASRLYDEQFF TGCGCCAGCAGACTATACGATGAGCAGTTCTTC
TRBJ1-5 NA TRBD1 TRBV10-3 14 CAISDRGNNQPQHF TGTGCCATCAGCGACAGGGGGAACAATCAGCCCCAGCATTTT
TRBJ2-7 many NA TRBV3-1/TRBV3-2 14 CASSQSTSLNEQYF TGTGCCAGCAGCCAATCGACTAGTCTCAACGAGCAGTACTTC
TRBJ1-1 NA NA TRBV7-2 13 CASSLALRSEAFF TGTGCCAGCAGCTTAGCTCTCCGCAGTGAAGCTTTCTTT
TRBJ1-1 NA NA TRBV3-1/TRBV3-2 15 CASSPYRDASPEAFF TGTGCCAGCAGCCCCTACAGGGATGCAAGCCCTGAAGCTTTCTTT
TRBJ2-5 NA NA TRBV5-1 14 CASSEGTSRETQYF TGCGCCAGCAGCGAGGGAACTAGCAGGGAGACCCAGTACTTC
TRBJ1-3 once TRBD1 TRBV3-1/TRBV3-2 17 CASSQRTGAYSGNTIYF TGTGCCAGCAGCCAAAGGACAGGGGCCTACTCTGGAAACACCATATATTTT
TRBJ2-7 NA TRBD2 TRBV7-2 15 CASSSQRGVVYEQYF TGTGCCAGCAGCTCCCAGCGGGGGGTCGTATACGAGCAGTACTTC
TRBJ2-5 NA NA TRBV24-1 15 CATSDPRTARETQYF TGTGCCACCAGTGATCCTAGGACAGCTCGGGAGACCCAGTACTTC
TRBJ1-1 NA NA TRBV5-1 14 CASSSDSANTEAFF TGCGCCAGCAGCTCGGACAGCGCGAACACTGAAGCTTTCTTT